A selection of T cell receptor beta chains follows, all from one sample in a study of identical twins. TCRdb itself ran the 5' RACE reads through MiXCR, one entry per CDR3 protein. The sample lists hundreds of thousands of distinct CDR3 sequences; 5.5% to 6.5% were seen once. The sample consisted of naive T cells sorted from blood. The receptors here all came from a man aged 18-30 years in good health. CDR3s include the opening cysteine and the closing phenylalanine or tryptophan. D genes are given only for firm matches. Size is stated for part of the rows, as once, few or many counts, or as a class when the clone is expanded.

V gene	clone size	D gene	J gene	CDR3 DNA	CDR3 protein
TRBV7-2	many	NA	TRBJ1-5	TGTGCCAGCAGCTCCACCCCTGACAGGAATCAGCCCCAGCATTTT	CASSSTPDRNQPQHF
TRBV13	many	NA	TRBJ1-2	TGTGCCAGCAGCTTAGCCACCTATGGCTACACCTTC	CASSLATYGYTF
TRBV7-9	many	TRBD2	TRBJ2-3	TGTGCCAGCAGCTTTCCGGGACTAGCGGAGAAGGGGGATACGCAGTATTTT	CASSFPGLAEKGDTQYF
TRBV11-1	few	TRBD2	TRBJ2-2	TGTGCCAGCAGCTTAGCTCTTCTAGCGGGAGGTTCCACCGGGGAGCTGTTTTTT	CASSLALLAGGSTGELFF
TRBV4-1	few	NA	TRBJ1-2	TGCGCCAGCAGCCAAGATGAAACAGCTCCCTATGGCTACACCTTC	CASSQDETAPYGYTF
TRBV7-8	NA	NA	TRBJ1-2	TGTGCCAGCAGCTTAACTGGGGCCGGCAGAGACTATGGCTACACCTTC	CASSLTGAGRDYGYTF
TRBV5-1	many	NA	TRBJ1-1	TGCGCCAGCAGCAACGACCGGTTTCAAGCTTTCTTT	CASSNDRFQAFF
TRBV25-1	many	TRBD1	TRBJ1-1	TGTGCCAGCAGTGAATATTCAGGGACAGGCGGGAACACTGAAGCTTTCTTT	CASSEYSGTGGNTEAFF
TRBV20-1	NA	TRBD2	TRBJ2-1	TGCAGTGCTAGTGAACTAGCGGGGGGACCTTGGAGTGAGCAGTTCTTC	CSASELAGGPWSEQFF
TRBV7-2	NA	NA	TRBJ2-2	TGTGCCAGCAGCCTGTACTCGACGAACACCGGGGAGCTGTTTTTT	CASSLYSTNTGELFF
TRBV29-1	many	TRBD1	TRBJ2-7	TGCAGCGCAAGAGGACAGGGTGGCGACGAGCAGTACTTC	CSARGQGGDEQYF